A single sample gave rise to the 27 T cell receptor beta chains below, sequenced in a study of cytomegalovirus exposure and HLA in healthy donors. 60 Vbeta and 13 Jbeta primers were used in PCR. TCRdb's table, derived via immunoSEQ multiplex PCR, lists solely in-frame clones and lacks some. The top ten clones hold approximately 4.4% of a sample with roughly 200,000 clones, 65% to 80% of them seen once. The sample consisted of PBMCs. The receptors come from a woman under 40 in good health and CMV-seropositive.

The chain has TRBV4-3 and TRBJ2-2, with TRBD2 identical over 8 bases. The CDR3 is 18 amino acids. CDR1 and CDR2 (germline): LGHNA, YSLEER. Losses at the gene ends were 1 base for V and 1 base for J; bases not matched to a gene: 8. CDR3 protein: CASSQGPPTSGNTGELFF. The CDR3 DNA is TGCGCCAGCAGCCAAGGGCCCCCAACTAGCGGGAACACCGGGGAGCTGTTTTTT.

This clone has more than one count but fewer than ten. The J gene is TRBJ2-7, the V gene TRBV29-1; TRBD1 is a possible D gene (5 bases). The CDR3 has 15 residues. The V end was cut by 6 bases, the J end by 1 base, with 19 bases between. Germline V gene sequence: CDR1 SQVTM, CDR2 ANQGSEA. This chain's CDR3 is CSVRIPTKGSYEQYF. Here the CDR3 DNA reads TGCAGCGTCCGCATCCCCACCAAGGGGTCCTACGAGCAGTACTTC.

This chain connects TRBV6-1 to TRBJ2-3; tentatively, D is TRBD1 (6 bases). Trimming stripped 1 base from V and 9 bases from J, with 8 bases between. CDR1 MNHNS and CDR2 SASEGT come from the germline V gene. The length of the CDR3 is 12 residues. The CDR3 bases are TGTGCCAGCAGTGAAGATCAGGGGACGCAGTATTTT. This codes for CASSEDQGTQYF.

This clone was observed once. The rearrangement links TRBV7-6 to TRBJ2-5; TRBD2 agrees at 9 bases. The CDR3 covers 16 residues. Germline CDR1 reads SGHVS; CDR2 reads FNYEAQ. With 5 bases clipped from V and 2 bases from J, the junction kept 9 bases outside the gene matches. The CDR3 DNA sequence: TGTGCCAGCAGCCTCGCGGGCGGGAGGGAACAAGAGACCCAGTACTTC. Translation: CASSLAGGREQETQYF.

This clone occurred a few times. The chain recombines TRBV4-3 with TRBJ1-2, with D hard to call. Per germline, CDR1 LGHNA and CDR2 YSLEER. V was trimmed by 4 bases and J by 0 bases, leaving 12 bases between them. This CDR3 is 15 amino acids long. CDR3 sequence: CASSPYSGPNYGYTF. Here the CDR3 DNA reads TGCGCCAGCAGCCCCTACAGTGGGCCTAACTATGGCTACACCTTC.

The CDR3 loop is CATQEGGGPYEQYF. Here the CDR3 DNA reads TGTGCCACCCAGGAGGGGGGAGGGCCCTACGAGCAGTACTTC. The J gene is TRBJ2-7, the V gene TRBV11-2; D perhaps matches TRBD2 (7 bases). The CDR3 contains 14 residues. Germline V CDR1 and CDR2: SGHAT, FQNNGV. Trimming left V 10 bases short and J 2 bases short, with 18 bases between.

Only one count was recorded for this clone. The chain couples TRBV18 to TRBJ2-7; 11 bases map to TRBD2. Germline values: CDR1 KGHSH, CDR2 LQKENI. V trimming: 5 bases; J trimming: 1 base; junction bases outside the gene matches: 7. This CDR3 is 16 amino acids long. The CDR3 spells CASSAGTSGTSYEQYF. CDR3 bases: TGTGCCAGCTCAGCCGGGACTAGCGGAACGTCCTACGAGCAGTACTTC. The full variable domain, completed using reference TRBV18 and TRBJ2-7, is NAGVMQNPRHLVRRRGQEARLRCSPMKGHSHVYWYRQLPEEGLKFMVYLQKENIIDESGMPKERFSAEFPKEGPSILRIQQVVRGDSAAYFCASSAGTSGTSYEQYFGPGTRLTVT.

This clone was counted between two and nine times. The chain combines TRBV6-5 with TRBJ1-1, with TRBD1 as a possible D gene (6 bases). The CDR3 has 14 residues. V lost 2 bases and J lost 4, with 11 bases in between. Germline V lookup: CDR1 MNHEY, CDR2 SVGAGI. The CDR3 region has the DNA TGTGCCAGCAGTTACGCAGGGGTGATCACTGAAGCTTTCTTT. It specifies CASSYAGVITEAFF.

The chain combines TRBV6-4 with TRBJ2-1, with 12 bases aligning to TRBD2. This CDR3 is 15 amino acids long. Germline lookup yields CDR1 MRHNA and CDR2 SNTAGT. V gave up 2 bases and J gave up 4 bases; unmatched junction bases: 0. CDR3 coding DNA: TGTGCCAGCAGTGACGGACTAGCGGGATACAATGAGCAGTTCTTC. It specifies CASSDGLAGYNEQFF.

The V call is TRBV4-3, the J call TRBJ1-2, with 7 bases that match TRBD1. The CDR3 has 15 residues. The junction had 5 bases not matched to a gene; V was cut back by 1 base and J by 3 bases. CDR1 and CDR2 from the germline V gene are LGHNA and YSLEER. CDR3 DNA: TGCGCCAGCAGCCAAGGGACAGGAGCCCACTATGGCTACACCTTC. It translates to CASSQGTGAHYGYTF.

The rearrangement joins TRBV5-6 to TRBJ1-2, with D perhaps TRBD1 (5 bases). V lost 0 bases and J 1 base, leaving 13 bases between the germline ends. This CDR3 region has 16 residues. Per the germline V gene, CDR1 is SGHDT and CDR2 is YYEEEE. The CDR3 region has the DNA TGTGCCAGCAGCTTGGCCAGGGCCAGAAGTAACTATGGCTACACCTTC. Its translation: CASSLARARSNYGYTF.

The V and J genes are TRBV18 and TRBJ2-7; TRBD2 matches 9 bases. The CDR3 is 16 amino acids. CDR1 is KGHSH and CDR2 is LQKENI in the germline V gene. J lost 0 bases, V lost 5 bases, and 8 bases had no gene match. CDR3 in DNA: TGTGCCAGCTCATCCCCGACTAGCGGAAGCTCCTACGAGCAGTACTTC. The encoded protein is CASSSPTSGSSYEQYF.

The genes are TRBV7-9 and TRBJ2-4, with 9 bases that match TRBD1. Germline values: CDR1 SEHNR, CDR2 FQNEAQ (reference sequence). The CDR3 is made up of 14 amino acids. V trimming: 5 bases; J trimming: 6 bases; junction bases outside the gene matches: 5. The DNA for the CDR3 is TGTGCCAGCAGCCCTGGACAGGGGAGAAACATTCAGTACTTC. Amino acids: CASSPGQGRNIQYF. The full variable domain, its missing parts supplied by reference TRBV7-9 and TRBJ2-4, is DTGVSQNPRHKITKRGQNVTFRCDPISEHNRLYWYRQTLGQGPEFLTYFQNEAQLEKSRLLSDRFSAERPKGSFSTLEIQRTEQGDSAMYLCASSPGQGRNIQYFGAGTRLSVL.

This sequence joins TRBV6-1 and TRBJ2-2; 7 nucleotides line up with TRBD2. The CDR3 is made up of 14 amino acids. With 4 bases clipped from V and 6 bases from J, the junction kept 5 bases outside the gene matches. Germline loops: CDR1 MNHNS, CDR2 SASEGT. This CDR3 is CASSVSSGAGELFF. DNA for the CDR3: TGTGCCAGCAGTGTGTCTAGCGGAGCCGGGGAGCTGTTTTTT.

The rearrangement links TRBV4-3 to TRBJ1-1, with 12 bases that match TRBD1. The CDR3 is 15 amino acids. V trimming: 0 bases; J trimming: 8 bases; junction bases outside the gene matches: 4. Germline loops: CDR1 LGHNA, CDR2 YSLEER. CDR3: CASSQEVGQGAEAFF. The CDR3 DNA is TGCGCCAGCAGCCAAGAGGTGGGACAGGGGGCCGAAGCTTTCTTT.

The chain recombines TRBV4-1 with TRBJ2-4; 16 bases map to TRBD2. V shed 3 bases, J shed 1 base, and the junction held 3 bases outside the gene matches. Per germline, CDR1 MGHRA and CDR2 YSYEKL. This CDR3 contains 18 residues. The CDR3 coding sequence is TGCGCCAGCAGCCAGGGACTAGCGGGGGGGCCGGCCAAAAACATTCAGTACTTC. Its translation is CASSQGLAGGPAKNIQYF.

The V gene is TRBV27, the J gene TRBJ2-7, with a weak D call TRBD1 (5 bases). CDR1 MNHEY and CDR2 SMNVEV come from the germline V gene (reference sequence). CDR3 length equals 14 residues. Trimming took off 2 bases at V and 4 bases at J, with 12 bases between the two ends. CDR3 in amino acids: CASSLAGRSYEQYF. In DNA form, the CDR3 reads TGTGCCAGCAGTTTAGCAGGGCGTAGTTACGAGCAGTACTTC.

The gene calls are TRBV29-1 and TRBJ2-1, with TRBD2 identical over 11 bases. The V segment lost 8 bases and the J segment 3 bases; nucleotides outside the gene matches: 3. This CDR3 spans 13 amino acids. Germline lookup yields CDR1 SQVTM and CDR2 ANQGSEA. The CDR3 loop reads CSLSGRVYNEQFF. The CDR3 DNA reads TGCAGCCTTAGCGGGAGGGTCTACAATGAGCAGTTCTTC.

V is TRBV7-2 and J is TRBJ1-3; D unclear. CDR3 length: 16 residues. The V end lost 1 base, the J end lost 2 bases, and 12 bases lay between the germline ends. CDR1 is SGHTA and CDR2 is FQGNSA in the germline V gene. The DNA of the CDR3 is TGTGCCAGCAGCTTAGTCTCCGGGAGGACTGGAAACACCATATATTTT. It yields the protein CASSLVSGRTGNTIYF.

The chain carries TRBV7-2 and TRBJ1-2, with TRBD1 as a possible D gene (6 bases). In germline, CDR1 is SGHTA, CDR2 FQGNSA. CDR3 length equals 14 residues. V was trimmed by 5 bases and J by 1 base, leaving 11 bases between them. The CDR3 here is CASSPRTDNYGYTF. The DNA of the CDR3 is TGTGCCAGCAGCCCCAGGACAGATAACTATGGCTACACCTTC.

In DNA, the CDR3 is TGTGCCAGAACCCGGGACAGGCCCTCCAATGAGCAGTTCTTC. This sequence encodes CARTRDRPSNEQFF. The chain employs TRBV2 and TRBJ2-1, with 8 bases that match TRBD1. With 9 bases clipped from V and 6 bases from J, the junction kept 10 bases outside the gene matches. Germline values: CDR1 SNHLY, CDR2 FYNNEI. The CDR3 covers 14 residues.

This chain links TRBV28 with TRBJ1-4, with no clear D. This CDR3 is 15 amino acids long. The germline gives CDR1 MDHEN, CDR2 SYDVKM. The V gene lost 5 bases and the J gene lost 8 bases, with 18 bases spanning the gap. CDR3: CASSPDFPSREKLFF. CDR3 bases: TGTGCCAGCAGTCCCGACTTCCCCAGCCGGGAAAAACTGTTTTTT.

In its sample, this clone was seen a few times. The rearrangement joins TRBV19 to TRBJ1-3; D is undetermined. CDR1 is LNHDA and CDR2 is SQIVND in the germline V gene (reference sequence). V gave up 1 base and J gave up 4 bases, with 8 bases separating them. CDR3 length: 14 amino acids. The CDR3 loop is CASSIAVFGNTIYF. CDR3 DNA sequence: TGTGCCAGTAGTATAGCAGTCTTCGGAAACACCATATATTTT.

The table lists this clone with a count of one. This chain joins TRBV11-3 and TRBJ1-1; D uncertain. The germline V gene encodes CDR1 SGHNT and CDR2 YENEEA. The V gene lost 5 bases and the J gene lost 6 bases, with 13 bases spanning the gap. The CDR3 has 13 residues. The CDR3 sequence: CASSALEGAEAFF. The CDR3 DNA reads TGTGCCAGCAGCGCGCTGGAGGGCGCTGAAGCTTTCTTT.

The chain carries TRBV6-6 and TRBJ2-7, with D possibly being TRBD1 (5 bases). The germline V and J ends were trimmed by 10 bases and 1 base, with 20 bases remaining between them. CDR1 is MNHNY and CDR2 is SVGAGI in the germline V gene (reference sequence). This CDR3 is built from 15 residues. CDR3 in amino acids: CATRTWEDRSYEQYF. In DNA form, the CDR3 reads TGTGCCACCCGGACATGGGAAGATAGATCCTACGAGCAGTACTTC.

The chain is built from TRBV20-1 and TRBJ2-1; D perhaps matches TRBD1 (6 bases). Deletions cut 6 bases from V and 5 bases from J, with 8 bases between. CDR3 length equals 11 residues. The germline V gene has CDR1 DFQATT and CDR2 SNEGSKA (reference sequence). CDR3 in amino acids: CSAGQNNEQFF. The CDR3 DNA reads TGCAGTGCGGGACAAAACAATGAGCAGTTCTTC.

This clone was counted once. V usage is TRBV7-2 and J usage is TRBJ2-2; 8 bases map to TRBD2. The CDR3 runs 17 residues. Germline trimming cut 5 bases from V and 7 bases from J; bases unmatched to any gene: 15. Germline CDR1 SGHTA, CDR2 FQGNSA. In DNA form, the CDR3 reads TGTGCCAGCAGCGGACCCCCCTACGGGAGGGCTGGCGGGGAGCTGTTTTTT. It translates to CASSGPPYGRAGGELFF.